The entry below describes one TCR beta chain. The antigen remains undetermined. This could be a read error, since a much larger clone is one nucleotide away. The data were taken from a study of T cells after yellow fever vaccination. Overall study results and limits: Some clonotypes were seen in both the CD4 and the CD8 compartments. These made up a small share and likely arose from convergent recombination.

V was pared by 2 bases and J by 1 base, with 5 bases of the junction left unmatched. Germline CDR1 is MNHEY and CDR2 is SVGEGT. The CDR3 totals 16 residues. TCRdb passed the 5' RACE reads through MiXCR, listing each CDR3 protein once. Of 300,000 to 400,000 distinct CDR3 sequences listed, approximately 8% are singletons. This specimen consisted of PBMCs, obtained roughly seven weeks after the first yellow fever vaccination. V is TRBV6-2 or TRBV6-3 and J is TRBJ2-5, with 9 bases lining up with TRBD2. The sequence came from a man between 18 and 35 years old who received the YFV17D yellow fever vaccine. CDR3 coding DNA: TGTGCCAGCAGTTACGGGTCTAGCGGGGCCCAAGAGACCCAGTACTTC. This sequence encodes CASSYGSSGAQETQYF.